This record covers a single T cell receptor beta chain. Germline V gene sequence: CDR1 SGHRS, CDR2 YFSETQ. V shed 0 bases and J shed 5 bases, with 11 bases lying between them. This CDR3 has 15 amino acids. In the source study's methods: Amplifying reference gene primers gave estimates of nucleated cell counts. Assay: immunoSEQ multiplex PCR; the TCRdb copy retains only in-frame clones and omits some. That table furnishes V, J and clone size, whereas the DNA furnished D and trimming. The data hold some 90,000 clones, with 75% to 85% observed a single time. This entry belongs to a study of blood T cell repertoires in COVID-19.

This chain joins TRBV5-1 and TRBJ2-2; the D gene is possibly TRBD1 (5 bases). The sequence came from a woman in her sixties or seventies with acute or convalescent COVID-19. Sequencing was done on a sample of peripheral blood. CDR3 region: CASSLEGSGTGELFF. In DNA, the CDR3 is TGCGCCAGCAGCTTGGAGGGGTCAGGGACCGGGGAGCTGTTTTTT.